This T cell receptor (beta chain) derives from a study of T-cell memory formation after mild COVID-19. On the study more broadly: The study found TCR clusters largely donor specific.

For this clonotype: Its antigen is still unknown.

TCRalpha and TCRbeta libraries used 5'RACE with constant-segment primers and UMIs. TCRdb used MiXCR to reprocess the 5' RACE reads, holding one entry per CDR3 protein. The table includes 5,000 or so distinct CDR3 sequences, 40% to 50% detected once. Trimming cost V 7 bases and J 0 bases, with 11 bases left between them. Germline assignment: CDR1 SQVTM and CDR2 ANQGSEA. CDR3 length equals 13 residues. Notes on the study in general: Clones shrinking between day 15 and 85 showed a balanced CD4/CD8 split, and those that grew later tilted toward CD4+. Of the contracting clones, CD4+ ones lay mainly in CM and EM, and CD8+ ones in EMRA.

This chain uses TRBV29-1 with TRBJ2-3, with D perhaps TRBD2 (7 bases). The sample comprised PBMCs or a T cell subset sorted from them (not recorded which). This TCR derives from an adult who had mild COVID-19 (a few samples of this study predate the infection). Cell type and time point are not known. The CDR3 protein is CSEGGGSTDTQYF. CDR3 DNA sequence: TGCAGCGAGGGAGGGGGTAGCACAGATACGCAGTATTTT.